This is a list of T cell receptor beta chains from one sample in a study of chemoradiotherapy in HPV16-positive cancers. Measured with immunoSEQ multiplex PCR; TCRdb has only the in-frame clones, and not every one. The table records about 39,000 clones, under 80% of them present only once. The source was blood, collected from a patient who underwent chemoradiotherapy. All receptors come from a human donor with HPV-associated anogenital cancer. The CDR3 runs from the conserved cysteine through the conserved F or W. Fields, in order: clone size, D gene, V gene, J gene, CDR3 protein, CDR3 DNA. A D gene is named only where the DNA matches it firmly. Only some rows state a clone size, as once, few, many or a class for expanded clones.

clone_size: few; d_call: .; v_call: TRBV9; j_call: TRBJ1-2; cdr3_aa: CASSVARGGYTF; cdr3_nt: TGTGCCAGCAGCGTAGCTAGGGGTGGCTACACCTTC
clone_size: .; d_call: .; v_call: TRBV7-2; j_call: TRBJ1-1; cdr3_aa: CASSLPGKTEAFF; cdr3_nt: TGTGCCAGCAGCTTACCCGGGAAAACTGAAGCTTTCTTT
clone_size: .; d_call: .; v_call: TRBV4-3; j_call: TRBJ2-6; cdr3_aa: CASSQLAGFDGANVLTF; cdr3_nt: TGCGCCAGCAGCCAGCTAGCAGGTTTCGATGGGGCCAACGTCCTGACTTTC
clone_size: .; d_call: .; v_call: TRBV20-1; j_call: TRBJ1-2; cdr3_aa: CSALGPNGYTF; cdr3_nt: TGCAGTGCTCTCGGACCCAATGGCTACACCTTC
clone_size: .; d_call: .; v_call: TRBV15; j_call: TRBJ2-3; cdr3_aa: CATSREGRFGTDTQYF; cdr3_nt: TGTGCCACCAGCAGAGAGGGCCGTTTCGGCACAGATACGCAGTATTTT
clone_size: .; d_call: .; v_call: TRBV18; j_call: TRBJ1-6; cdr3_aa: CASSRDGYSPLHF; cdr3_nt: TGTGCCAGCTCACGGGACGGCTATTCACCCCTCCACTTT
clone_size: once; d_call: .; v_call: TRBV30; j_call: TRBJ1-5; cdr3_aa: CAWRKGFNSNQPQHF; cdr3_nt: TGTGCCTGGAGGAAGGGTTTCAATAGCAATCAGCCCCAGCATTTT
clone_size: .; d_call: .; v_call: TRBV9; j_call: TRBJ2-5; cdr3_aa: CASSLGLQETQYF; cdr3_nt: TGTGCCAGCAGCTTGGGACTCCAAGAGACCCAGTACTTC
clone_size: .; d_call: .; v_call: TRBV6-1; j_call: TRBJ2-6; cdr3_aa: CASTRYSGANVLTF; cdr3_nt: TGTGCCAGCACTCGGTACTCTGGGGCCAACGTCCTGACTTTC
clone_size: .; d_call: .; v_call: TRBV5-1; j_call: TRBJ2-4; cdr3_aa: CASSLEGEFIQYF; cdr3_nt: TGCGCCAGCAGCTTGGAGGGGGAATTCATTCAGTACTTC
clone_size: .; d_call: TRBD1; v_call: TRBV18; j_call: TRBJ2-1; cdr3_aa: CASSKPGQGSNEQFF; cdr3_nt: TGTGCCAGCTCAAAACCGGGACAGGGGTCCAATGAGCAGTTCTTC
clone_size: .; d_call: TRBD1; v_call: TRBV5-1; j_call: TRBJ2-1; cdr3_aa: CAGGTGGPYNEQFF; cdr3_nt: TGCGCCGGAGGGACAGGGGGACCCTACAATGAGCAGTTCTTC
clone_size: .; d_call: .; v_call: TRBV6-6; j_call: TRBJ1-2; cdr3_aa: CASKRDLSDGYTF; cdr3_nt: TGTGCCAGCAAACGGGACTTGAGCGATGGCTACACCTTC
clone_size: .; d_call: .; v_call: TRBV5-3; j_call: TRBJ2-7; cdr3_aa: CARSSDSSYEQYF; cdr3_nt: TGTGCCAGAAGCTCCGACAGCTCCTACGAGCAGTACTTC
clone_size: once; d_call: .; v_call: TRBV7-2; j_call: TRBJ2-5; cdr3_aa: CASSLGGQGSETQYF; cdr3_nt: TGTGCCAGCAGCTTAGGGGGTCAGGGATCGGAGACCCAGTACTTC
clone_size: .; d_call: .; v_call: TRBV7-6; j_call: TRBJ1-1; cdr3_aa: CASSLGGGHAEAFF; cdr3_nt: TGTGCCAGCAGCTTAGGGGGCGGACACGCTGAAGCTTTCTTT
clone_size: .; d_call: TRBD2; v_call: TRBV7-6; j_call: TRBJ2-1; cdr3_aa: CASSLIAGGFNEQFF; cdr3_nt: TGTGCCAGCAGCTTAATAGCGGGGGGGTTCAATGAGCAGTTCTTC